One and the same sample provided the 8 T cell receptor beta chains below, sequenced in a study of Tregs in tolerant kidney transplant recipients. Profiled with immunoSEQ multiplex PCR; TCRdb holds only in-frame clones, not every one. The sample spans 12,000 to 15,000 clones; the ten largest clones claim around 3.8%. Recipients received nonmyeloablative bone marrow transplants from related graft donors, with transient mixed chimerism. Sequenced material: CD4+ T cells from blood (PBMCs), taken 12 months after the transplant. The receptor source for this set is a human patient who received a combined kidney and bone marrow transplant. Some of the T cells might come from the graft donor.

As for this clone: The sequenced fragment ends 3 residues before the CDR3 boundary, so the rest is inferred from the germline J gene. This chain uses TRBV7-2 with TRBJ2-7; 7 positions agree with TRBD1. The V gene's germline CDR1 is SGHTA and CDR2 FQGNSA. V lost 5 bases and J lost 5; bases outside the gene matches: 3. CDR3 length: 12 amino acids. The CDR3 protein is CASSPTGNEQYF. The sequenced part of the CDR3 DNA is TGTGCCAGCAGCCCGACAGGGAACGAG.

This clone counts as medium-sized by frequency. The read is 3 residues too short to cover the CDR3 end, so that end is filled in from the germline J gene. The V call is TRBV5-1, the J call TRBJ2-1; 9 bases align to TRBD1. From germline, CDR1 is SGHRS and CDR2 YFSETQ. V dropped 4 bases and J dropped 3; count of bases not matched to a gene: 5. The CDR3 loop spans 15 amino acids. The CDR3 DNA, read in part, is TGCGCCAGCAGCACGGGACAGGGAGGCTACAATGAG. Protein: CASSTGQGGYNE. The entire CDR3 is CASSTGQGGYNEQFF.

CDR3 region: CASSIPGIYGYTF. CDR3 DNA (partial): TGTGCCAGTAGTATCCCAGGGATTTATGGC. V and J are TRBV19 and TRBJ1-2; D may be TRBD1 (5 bases). The sequenced fragment ends 3 residues before the CDR3 boundary, so the rest is inferred from the germline J gene. Trimming pared 3 bases from V and 5 bases from J, leaving 10 bases between. CDR3 size: 13 residues. Germline V lookup: CDR1 LNHDA, CDR2 SQIVND (reference sequence).

A word on this clone: Coverage ceases 3 residues before the CDR3 finishes, and the germline J gene fills in the end. The chain is built from TRBV7-8 and TRBJ2-2; D gene uncertain. CDR3 length equals 12 residues. The V end lost 4 bases, the J end lost 4 bases, and 4 bases lay between the germline ends. Germline V gene sequence: CDR1 SGHVS, CDR2 FQNEAQ. The CDR3 spells CASSSGTGELFF. The DNA read from the CDR3 is TGTGCCAGCAGCTCGGGCACCGGGGAG.

Worth noting for this clone: Sequencing ends 3 residues short of the CDR3 end; the germline J gene provides the rest. The gene calls are TRBV10-3 and TRBJ1-2, with a tentative D call TRBD1 (6 bases). Trimming took 2 bases from V and 2 from J, leaving 6 bases between them. The germline CDR1 and CDR2 sequences are ENHRY and SYGVKD. The CDR3 is 13 residues long. Incomplete CDR3 DNA: TGTGCCATCAGTGAGGACAGGAACTATGGC. It codes for CAISEDRNYG. The CDR3 in full is CAISEDRNYGYTF.

As concerns this clone: The CDR3 end falls 3 residues outside the read, so it is completed with the germline J gene. The rearrangement uses TRBV29-1 and TRBJ2-5, with TRBD2 matching 8 bases. The CDR3 runs to 14 residues. Germline trimming cut 6 bases from V and 4 bases from J; bases unmatched to any gene: 10. The germline V gene encodes CDR1 SQVTM and CDR2 ANQGSEA. Partial CDR3 DNA: TGCAGCGTCGACCCGGGGGGGGTAGGAGAGACC. It is translated as CSVDPGGVGET. The CDR3, in full, reads CSVDPGGVGETQYF.

Note on this clone: The sequence runs out 3 residues before the end of the CDR3; the remainder is reconstructed from the germline J gene. The chain employs TRBV2 and TRBJ2-7; TRBD2 agrees at 10 bases. The CDR3 consists of 13 residues. CDR1 is SNHLY and CDR2 is FYNNEI in the germline V gene. V lost 6 bases and J lost 2; bases outside the gene matches: 1. CDR3 loop: CASRLAGAYEQYF. Incomplete CDR3 DNA: TGTGCCAGCAGGCTAGCGGGGGCCTACGAG. Drawing the rest from reference TRBV2 and TRBJ2-7, the complete variable domain is EPEVTQTPSHQVTQMGQEVILRCVPISNHLYFYWYRQILGQKVEFLVSFYNNEISEKSEIFDDQFSVERPDGSNFTLKIRSTKLEDSAMYFCASRLAGAYEQYFGPGTRLTVT.

Remarks on this clone: Read data end 3 residues before the CDR3 end; the end is taken from the germline J gene. V is TRBV7-9 and J is TRBJ2-7, with a possible D match to TRBD1 (5 bases). Trimming took 6 bases from V and 4 from J, leaving 10 bases between them. This CDR3 is 12 amino acids long. Germline V gene data show CDR1 as SEHNR and CDR2 as FQNEAQ (reference sequence). Incomplete CDR3 DNA: TGTGCCAGCAGTTCGCAGGGTTACGAG. Amino acid sequence: CASSSQGYE. In full, the CDR3 reads CASSSQGYEQYF. Full variable domain (rest looked up from reference TRBV7-9 and TRBJ2-7): DTGVSQNPRHKITKRGQNVTFRCDPISEHNRLYWYRQTLGQGPEFLTYFQNEAQLEKSRLLSDRFSAERPKGSFSTLEIQRTEQGDSAMYLCASSSQGYEQYFGPGTRLTVT.